This TCR beta chain was profiled in a study of blood T cells in healthy people across ages. Alongside a J-beta primer mix, a sample-barcoded 5' primer served in a second PCR lasting about 7 to 11 cycles. The authors tagged each cDNA molecule using a template-switch adaptor with 12 random nucleotides. TCRdb recomputed calls from the 5' RACE reads with MiXCR, one row per CDR3 protein. This sample carries about 700,000 distinct CDR3 sequences, about 32% of them seen once, and the ten largest clones take roughly 15%. This clonotype was seen many times. No fewer than 6 micrograms of total RNA were isolated from every sample. V lost 0 bases and J 4 bases, leaving 14 bases between the germline ends. The CDR3 runs 16 residues. From germline, CDR1 is ENHRY and CDR2 SYGVKD.

Sequencing input: blood. The source of this sequence is a woman older than 75 in good health. The V gene is TRBV10-3, the J gene TRBJ2-3, with D possibly matching TRBD1 (6 bases). The CDR3 DNA reads TGTGCCATCAGTGAGTCGTGGACTGGGGGCCCAGATACGCAGTATTTT. It translates to CAISESWTGGPDTQYF.